This T cell receptor beta chain was recorded in a study of neoadjuvant anti-PD-1 for oral cavity cancer listed by TCRdb under 2021. Notes on the research overall: Before curative-intent surgical resection, most patients were given three to four biweekly doses of nivolumab at 3 mg/kg. Patients without progression received a fourth nivolumab dose around day 43 and underwent definitive surgical resection on days 50-56. Under RECIST 1.1, a patient counted as a responder if showing complete response, partial response or stable disease, and as a non-responder if showing progression. The parent correlative cohort had eleven to twelve patients and a response rate of 25% to 35%. Points the paper makes about the study in general: Greater tumor shrinkage was correlated with larger post-treatment sizes of preexisting intratumoral clones, suggesting that expansion of preexisting clones contributed to response. The TCR analyses had only three patients in each response group, and the authors called for validation in larger cohorts. Higher pretreatment blood Treg/Th17 ratios correlated with both higher pretreatment blood TCRbeta clonality and lower post-treatment tumor TCRbeta clonality.

For survey sequencing, tumor libraries mostly used about 4.5 ug of input genomic DNA, with two replicates for each sample. The immunoSEQ hsTCRbeta kit was used to prepare TCRbeta libraries, following the manufacturer's instructions. Sequencing of the completed libraries took place using an Illumina NovaSeq 6000 S4 flow cell after they had been pooled to around 3 nM. In the paper's pipeline: Raw data preprocessing and quality control were performed with the immunoSEQ Analyzer. The analysis was restricted to productive rearrangements, with each unique CDR3 amino acid sequence defining a clonotype. Repertoire clonality was estimated as the Gini-Simpson index, computed with the R package tcR. Gini indices were compared with Student's t test, and associations with tumor size change were assessed by Pearson correlation. Held by TCRdb, this immuneACCESS table contains in-frame sequences only and omits some clones. Under half of the omission traces to an unresolved V gene where checked; the cause of the rest is unknown. The V and J calls and the clone size are those of that table, but D and trimming were determined from the DNA. This sample lists 35,000 to 40,000 clones; 35% to 40% were detected once. The ten largest clones take up approximately 16% of the sample.

Taken from the germline V gene, the CDR1 and CDR2 loops are KGHSH and LQKENI. Including cysteine and phenylalanine, the CDR3 has 15 amino acids. Only the CDR3 DNA stays, 45 bases, in frame from base 1. V loses 1 base, J loses 5 bases, and the germline ends lie 11 bases apart. This clone was picked up a small number of times. Its recognized antigen is unknown. Per-base qualities were not stored, and no clone one base away is much larger. Interpreted using the paper, the time point label stands for: after neoadjuvant nivolumab, at surgical resection. Patients were newly diagnosed with stage II-IVA oral cavity squamous cell carcinoma and had received no prior systemic or radiation treatment. The cohort was composed of patients with HPV-negative, locally advanced oral cavity squamous cell carcinoma. Samples came from a longitudinal correlative study of a single-arm phase II trial of neoadjuvant nivolumab in oral cavity squamous cell carcinoma. Subject-matched pre- and post-treatment PBMCs and tumors from three responders and three non-responders were subjected to genomic DNA-based TCRbeta sequencing. Genomic DNA was isolated from tumor tissue using the Maxwell RSC DNA from Tissue kit.

The source of this sequence is a person aged 35-79 years with oral cavity squamous cell carcinoma. The V and J genes are TRBV18 and TRBJ2-2; the best D guess is TRBD1, with 6 bases matching. The sample here was tumor tissue, taken after nivolumab (anti-PD-1) treatment. The CDR3 corresponds to CASSPQKQGTGELFF. The DNA is TGTGCCAGCTCACCACAAAAACAGGGTACCGGGGAGCTGTTTTTT.